This TCR beta chain came from a study of response to subunit inactivated influenza vaccine (dated by TCRdb to between 2017 and 2018). About the investigation overall: Deep quantitative profiling of the T cell receptor repertoire was used in the study to follow responses to a trivalent subunit inactivated influenza vaccine. Beyond this particular receptor, the publication reports: The authors proposed that each seasonal influenza vaccination may bring in only a limited number of new T cells.

This clonotype was seen more than once but under ten times. There is no known antigen for this receptor. No base-level quality is on record; no much larger clone is a single base apart. The library was produced with RT-PCR. The sample was run on an Illumina HiSeq 2500. Through fastp at Q25 and MiXCR, TCRdb rebuilt clones from the public reads, retaining in-frame beta chains. All rows with the same CDR3 protein become a single entry with the most common DNA and genes. This sample holds about 520,000 distinct CDR3 sequences; around 25% were observed only once. Of the sample, less than 2.5% falls within the top ten clones. The TCR was taken from a man aged 50 to 59 who received an inactivated influenza vaccine. Donor details come from another sample of the same person, matched by shared clones. The sample was CD4+ T cells sorted from PBMCs, taken approximately 5 days after vaccination.

DNA sequence: TGTGCCAGCAGCTTAGGGACAAATAATTCACCCCTCCACTTT. Translated, this gives CASSLGTNNSPLHF. The chain couples TRBV7-2 to TRBJ1-6; a weak D assignment points to TRBD1 (5 bases agree). V is pared back by 1 base and J by 5 bases, with 6 bases lying between the germline termini. In the germline V gene, CDR1 corresponds to SGHTA and CDR2 to FQGNSA. Including cysteine and phenylalanine, the CDR3 has 14 amino acids. CDR3 DNA only is kept here, 42 bases in frame from base 1.